This entry lists 29 T cell receptor beta chains sequenced from one sample in a study of blood T cells in healthy people across ages. A second PCR of about 7 to 11 cycles used a sample-barcoded 5' primer and a J-beta primer mix. MiXCR was run by TCRdb on the 5' RACE reads, yielding one entry per CDR3 protein. The sample shows hundreds of thousands of distinct CDR3 sequences, 40% to 50% of them seen only once. Sequenced material: blood. These receptor sequences come from a man between 60 and 75 years old in good health.

This clonotype was seen a handful of times. This chain links TRBV4-3 with TRBJ2-3; D remains unclear. The CDR3 contains 14 residues. Per germline, CDR1 LGHNA and CDR2 YSLEER. V shed 1 base and J shed 2 bases, with 7 bases lying between them. This CDR3 is CASSQVGYTDTQYF. CDR3 coding DNA: TGCGCCAGCAGCCAAGTTGGGTACACAGATACGCAGTATTTT.

The V call is TRBV25-1, the J call TRBJ2-1, with TRBD1 matching 7 bases. CDR3 length: 14 residues. V was pared by 11 bases and J by 5 bases, with 12 bases of the junction left unmatched. The V gene's germline CDR1 is MGHDK and CDR2 SYGVNS. CDR3 residues: CACERQGVNNEQFF. The CDR3 region has the DNA TGTGCCTGCGAGCGACAGGGAGTGAACAATGAGCAGTTCTTC.

This clonotype has just a few counts. The V gene is TRBV29-1, the J gene TRBJ1-1, with D perhaps matching TRBD1 (5 bases). The CDR3 covers 13 residues. V was shortened by 2 bases and J by 3 bases, with 10 bases between the two germline ends. The germline gives CDR1 SQVTM, CDR2 ANQGSEA. CDR3 sequence: CSVEHWGYTEAFF. CDR3 DNA: TGCAGCGTTGAACATTGGGGCTACACTGAAGCTTTCTTT. Full variable domain (missing parts from reference TRBV29-1 and TRBJ1-1): SAVISQKPSRDICQRGTSLTIQCQVDSQVTMMFWYRQQPGQSLTLIATANQGSEATYESGFVIDKFPISRPNLTFSTLTVSNMSPEDSSIYLCSVEHWGYTEAFFGQGTRLTVV.

This chain joins TRBV5-1 and TRBJ2-7; D is ambiguous. The DNA end is a closer match to TRBJ2-5, so the J assignment may be wrong. Germline loops: CDR1 SGHRS, CDR2 YFSETQ. This CDR3 region has 14 residues. CDR3 in amino acids: CASSPRYDGETQYF. CDR3 DNA: TGCGCCAGCAGCCCGAGATACGACGGAGAGACCCAGTACTTC.

CDR3 protein: CSAGVAGGPRNKNIQYF. CDR3 nucleotide sequence: TGCAGTGCTGGGGTAGCGGGGGGGCCGAGGAACAAAAACATTCAGTACTTC. The chain carries TRBV20-1 and TRBJ2-4, with 11 bases aligning to TRBD2. The length of the CDR3 is 17 residues. Germline V CDR1 and CDR2: DFQATT, SNEGSKA (reference sequence). V trimming: 5 bases; J trimming: 3 bases; junction bases outside the gene matches: 12.

This chain uses TRBV28 with TRBJ2-5; a weak D match, TRBD2 (5 bases). The CDR3 sequence is 12 residues long. V gave up 1 base and J gave up 7 bases, with 7 bases separating them. Germline V lookup: CDR1 MDHEN, CDR2 SYDVKM. The CDR3 here is CASSLYGGTQYF. The CDR3, as DNA: TGTGCCAGCAGTTTATACGGAGGGACCCAGTACTTC.

DNA of the CDR3: TGTGCCAGCAGCGAACAGTGGGGCGATGGCTACACCTTC. Translating it yields CASSEQWGDGYTF. The J gene is TRBJ1-2, the V gene TRBV7-9, with a possible D match to TRBD1 (5 bases). Germline-derived CDR1 and CDR2 are SEHNR and FQNEAQ (reference sequence). V was shortened by 5 bases and J by 6 bases, with 13 bases between the two germline ends. The CDR3 runs 13 residues.

A few counts support this clonotype. This rearrangement joins TRBV4-3 to TRBJ2-3, with D hard to call. Trimming took off 0 bases at V and 8 bases at J, with 12 bases between the two ends. There are 14 residues in the CDR3. CDR1 is LGHNA and CDR2 is YSLEER in the germline V gene. CDR3 nucleotide sequence: TGCGCCAGCAGCCAAGATCCTTGGTTTAGTACGCAGTATTTT. It encodes CASSQDPWFSTQYF.

The chain couples TRBV11-2 to TRBJ2-7, with D tentatively TRBD1 or TRBD2 (6 bases each). This CDR3 is 15 amino acids long. V was clipped by 5 bases and J by 5 bases, with 19 bases between them. Germline CDR1 reads SGHAT; CDR2 reads FQNNGV. CDR3 nucleotide sequence: TGTGCCAGCAGCCAAAGCACGGGGGCCCAGGACGAGCAGTACTTC. Its translation is CASSQSTGAQDEQYF.

The rearrangement uses TRBV7-9 and TRBJ2-4, with TRBD1 matching 7 bases. TRBJ2-5 explains the end of the DNA better; the J call may be wrong. The CDR3 runs 15 residues. Looked up from germline, CDR1 is SEHNR and CDR2 is FQNEAQ (reference sequence). In DNA form, the CDR3 reads TGTGCCAGCAGCCCCCGGGACAGAGTAGAAGAGACCCAGTACTTC. It encodes CASSPRDRVEETQYF.

V gene TRBV5-6 combines with J gene TRBJ2-7; D is uncertain. V was clipped by 6 bases and J by 1 base, with 17 bases between them. The germline CDR1 and CDR2 sequences are SGHDT and YYEEEE. This CDR3 region has 15 residues. CDR3 sequence: CASTTAPMVSYEQYF. CDR3 coding DNA: TGTGCCAGCACCACAGCCCCGATGGTGTCCTACGAGCAGTACTTC.

In nucleotides, the CDR3 is TGTGCCAGCAGCCAGTGGCTTTCCAGCTCCTACGAGCAGTACTTC. Its protein is CASSQWLSSSYEQYF. The rearrangement joins TRBV3-1 to TRBJ2-7; D is ambiguous. The V and J ends lost 3 bases and 0 bases respectively, with 12 bases between them. This CDR3 is 15 amino acids long. Germline-derived CDR1 and CDR2 are LGHDT and YNNKEL (reference sequence).

This rearrangement joins TRBV25-1 to TRBJ1-1, with D possibly matching TRBD1 (6 bases). Germline V gene lookup returns CDR1 MGHDK and CDR2 SYGVNS. This CDR3 is 14 amino acids long. V lost 8 bases and J lost 5, with 18 bases in between. The CDR3 coding sequence is TGTGCCAGCTCCGAATGTACAGGGATAACTGAAGCTTTCTTT. The encoded protein is CASSECTGITEAFF.

The chain uses TRBV4-1 and TRBJ2-3, with D maybe TRBD1 (6 bases). Trimming removed 0 bases at V and 7 bases at J, with 14 bases between. The CDR3 sequence is 15 residues long. Germline assignment: CDR1 MGHRA and CDR2 YSYEKL. The DNA of the CDR3 is TGCGCCAGCAGCCAAGATTCGTCCAGGGGCAATACGCAGTATTTT. Its protein is CASSQDSSRGNTQYF.

This clonotype occurred a few times. J is TRBJ2-5 and V is TRBV6-2 or TRBV6-3, with D possibly matching TRBD2 (5 bases). The V gene's germline CDR1 is MNHEY and CDR2 SVGEGT. With 6 bases removed from V and 4 bases from J, the gap between germline ends came to 18 bases. The length of the CDR3 is 15 residues. The chain's CDR3 is CASRGRGLLRETQYF. The CDR3 DNA is TGTGCCAGCAGGGGTCGAGGACTGCTTAGAGAGACCCAGTACTTC.

This clonotype came up a few times. This rearrangement joins TRBV4-2 to TRBJ1-1; 7 nucleotides agree with TRBD1. The germline V gene encodes CDR1 LGHNA and CDR2 YNFKEQ. The CDR3 loop spans 16 amino acids. The V and J ends lost 1 base and 1 base, in that order; junction bases with no gene match: 6. CDR3 DNA sequence: TGTGCCAGCAGCCAAGGATGGACAGGCGCGAACACTGAAGCTTTCTTT. This translates into CASSQGWTGANTEAFF.

With respect to this clonotype: At one end the junction does not follow the germline gene, possibly because of a read error. This chain uses TRBV20-1 with TRBJ2-5; TRBD1 might be the D (6 bases). The CDR3 is made up of 13 amino acids. Germline lookup yields CDR1 DFQATT and CDR2 SNEGSKA (reference sequence). The CDR3 is CSASLQGSLIQYF. In nucleotides, the CDR3 is TGCAGCGCTAGCCTACAGGGATCTCTTATCCAGTACTTC.

About this clonotype itself: A much larger clone lies a single base off, so this may be a read error. The chain uses TRBV29-1 and TRBJ2-7, with D perhaps TRBD1 (6 bases). The V gene lost 4 bases and the J gene lost 2 bases, with 9 bases spanning the gap. The CDR3 loop spans 12 amino acids. Germline V gene data show CDR1 as SQVTM and CDR2 as ANQGSEA. The DNA for the CDR3 is TGCAGCGTTGCAGGGGACGCCTACGAGCAGTACTTC. The encoded protein is CSVAGDAYEQYF.

The rearrangement links TRBV6-1 to TRBJ2-1; 12 bases are a match to TRBD1. J gave up 4 bases and V 6 bases, and 19 bases lay outside the gene matches. Per the germline V gene, CDR1 is MNHNS and CDR2 is SASEGT. There are 20 residues in the CDR3. For the CDR3, the DNA is TGTGCCAGCAGCACTCCGGGACAGGGGGCCCTCGGGGGCCTATACAATGAGCAGTTCTTC. This codes for CASSTPGQGALGGLYNEQFF.

The V call is TRBV20-1, the J call TRBJ2-1, with 9 bases aligning to TRBD2. This CDR3 spans 14 amino acids. Looked up from germline, CDR1 is DFQATT and CDR2 is SNEGSKA (reference sequence). With 3 bases clipped from V and 3 bases from J, the junction kept 3 bases outside the gene matches. CDR3: CSASAGGFYNEQFF. The CDR3 nucleotides read TGCAGTGCTAGCGCGGGGGGGTTCTACAATGAGCAGTTCTTC.

This clonotype was seen only once. The chain is built from TRBV20-1 and TRBJ2-3, with no clear D. The CDR3 has 14 residues. Germline V gives CDR1 DFQATT, CDR2 SNEGSKA (reference sequence). Between the trimmed V and J ends, which lost 0 bases and 6 bases, there was a span of 13 bases. CDR3 residues: CSARDLWATDTQYF. The CDR3 nucleotides are TGCAGTGCTAGAGATCTATGGGCTACCGATACGCAGTATTTT.

This clonotype was found a few times. V is TRBV7-6 and J is TRBJ2-5; 10 bases line up with TRBD1. Near its end, the DNA agrees better with TRBJ2-7, so the J call may be wrong. Germline assignment: CDR1 SGHVS and CDR2 FNYEAQ. The CDR3 is 15 residues long. The CDR3 DNA follows: TGTGCCAGCAGCTTATCGGGACAGGGGTCAGGCGAGCAGTACTTC. Protein product: CASSLSGQGSGEQYF.

This rearrangement joins TRBV28 to TRBJ2-4; D may correspond to TRBD1 or TRBD2 (5 bases each). V lost 4 bases and J lost 15, with 19 bases in between. The germline CDR1 and CDR2 sequences are MDHEN and SYDVKM. The CDR3 consists of 13 residues. The DNA of the CDR3 is TGTGCCAGCAGTTCCGCCGGGACGGCCCCCCCGTACTTC. It translates to CASSSAGTAPPYF.

This clonotype was picked up a small number of times. As DNA, the CDR3 is TGTGCCAGCAGTTTCACTAAAGGGGGCTACGAGCAGTACTTC. Residues: CASSFTKGGYEQYF. The chain joins TRBV12-3 or TRBV12-4 to TRBJ2-7; perhaps TRBD1 as D (6 bases). The CDR3 sequence is 14 residues long. Trimming shortened V by 3 bases and J by 3 bases, and 12 bases separated the two germline ends.

The gene calls are TRBV7-2 and TRBJ2-5; 11 nucleotides agree with TRBD1. The end of the DNA aligns better with TRBJ2-7, so the J call may be wrong. The CDR3 runs to 16 residues. Germline V gives CDR1 SGHTA, CDR2 FQGNSA. The CDR3 DNA is TGTGCCAGCAGCCAAAGAACCGGGACAGGGGGCTACGAGCAGTACTTC. Protein sequence: CASSQRTGTGGYEQYF.

This clonotype was seen many times. J is TRBJ2-1 and V is TRBV28, with 9 bases identical to TRBD2. Unmatched junction bases numbered 8, after V lost 4 bases and J lost 7 bases. The germline gives CDR1 MDHEN, CDR2 SYDVKM. This CDR3 comprises 15 residues. The CDR3 sequence: CASSSGTSKRNEQFF. In DNA, the CDR3 is TGTGCCAGCAGTTCCGGGACTAGCAAGCGGAATGAGCAGTTCTTC.

V gene TRBV30 combines with J gene TRBJ2-6, with 7 bases matching TRBD1. This CDR3 contains 15 residues. The trim removed 4 bases at V and 6 bases at J, leaving 9 bases unmatched. The germline V gene encodes CDR1 GTSNPN and CDR2 SVGIG (reference sequence). CDR3 sequence (DNA): TGTGCCTGGAACCTCAAGGGGGCAGTGGCCAACGTCCTGACTTTC. The encoded protein is CAWNLKGAVANVLTF.

V usage is TRBV5-1 and J usage is TRBJ2-3; 11 bases align to TRBD2. Looked up from germline, CDR1 is SGHRS and CDR2 is YFSETQ. There are 18 residues in the CDR3. V gave up 4 bases and J gave up 3 bases; unmatched junction bases: 13. DNA for the CDR3: TGCGCCAGCAGCCGCGACATTAGGACTAGCGGGCGAACAGATACGCAGTATTTT. It is translated as CASSRDIRTSGRTDTQYF.

The V gene is TRBV20-1, the J gene TRBJ2-5; perhaps D is TRBD1 or TRBD2 (5 bases each). This CDR3 has 15 amino acids. Trimming took 0 bases from V and 5 from J, leaving 16 bases between them. The germline V gene encodes CDR1 DFQATT and CDR2 SNEGSKA (reference sequence). Written as DNA, the CDR3 is TGCAGTGCTAGAGATTCGGGGCAGGGTTTGGAGACCCAGTACTTC. The encoded protein is CSARDSGQGLETQYF.